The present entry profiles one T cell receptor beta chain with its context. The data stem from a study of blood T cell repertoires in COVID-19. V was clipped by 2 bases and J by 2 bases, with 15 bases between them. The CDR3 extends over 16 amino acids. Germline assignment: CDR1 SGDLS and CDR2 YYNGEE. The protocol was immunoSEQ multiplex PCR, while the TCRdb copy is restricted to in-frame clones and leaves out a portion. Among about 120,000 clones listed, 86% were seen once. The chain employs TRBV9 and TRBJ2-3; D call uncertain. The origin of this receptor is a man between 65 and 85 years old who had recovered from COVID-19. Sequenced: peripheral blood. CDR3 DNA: TGTGCCAGCAGCGTGAGCAACAGCCGAATCACAGATACGCAGTATTTT. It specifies CASSVSNSRITDTQYF.